The source of this TCR beta chain is a study of PD-L1 blockade in urothelial cancer. Turning to the study itself: As for prior chemotherapy regimens, patients had received 0 to 3. The study recovered a median of about 140,000 T cells per blood sample. Study-wide results and limits: Patients with durable benefit had greater blood expansion of tumor-associated TCR clones 3 weeks into treatment.

Assay used: immunoSEQ multiplex PCR; TCRdb lists only in-frame clones, some missing. The sample contains about 74,000 clones, under 90% of which appear only once. This clone showed up just once. Its antigen remains unknown. Trimming removed 5 bases at V and 7 bases at J, with 11 bases between. CDR3 length equals 13 residues. The germline V gene has CDR1 MNHEY and CDR2 SVGAGI. This TCR was recovered from a man between 65 and 85 years old with urothelial cancer. J is TRBJ2-2 and V is TRBV6-5, with a tentative D call TRBD2 (6 bases). Sample: PBMCs, taken around atezolizumab (anti-PD-L1) treatment. This CDR3 reads CASSNLASGELFF. The CDR3 region has the DNA TGTGCCAGCAGTAATCTAGCGAGCGGGGAGCTGTTTTTT.